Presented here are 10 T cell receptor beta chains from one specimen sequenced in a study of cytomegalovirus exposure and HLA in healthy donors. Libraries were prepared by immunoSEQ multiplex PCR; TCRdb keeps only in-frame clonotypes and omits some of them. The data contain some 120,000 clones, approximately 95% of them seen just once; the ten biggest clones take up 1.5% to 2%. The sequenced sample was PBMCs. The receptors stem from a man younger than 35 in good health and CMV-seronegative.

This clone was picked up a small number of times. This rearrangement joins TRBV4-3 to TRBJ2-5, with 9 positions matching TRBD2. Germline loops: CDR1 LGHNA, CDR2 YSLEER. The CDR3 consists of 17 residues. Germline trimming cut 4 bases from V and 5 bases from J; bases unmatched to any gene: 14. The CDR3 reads CASSPLVNSGSIETQYF. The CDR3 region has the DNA TGCGCCAGCAGCCCCCTCGTTAATAGCGGGAGTATTGAGACCCAGTACTTC.

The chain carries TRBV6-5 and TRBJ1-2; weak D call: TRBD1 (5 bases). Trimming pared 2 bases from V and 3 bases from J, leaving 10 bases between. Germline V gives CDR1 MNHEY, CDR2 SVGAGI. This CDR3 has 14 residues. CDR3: CASSYQGRHYGYTF. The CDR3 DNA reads TGTGCCAGCAGTTACCAGGGCCGCCACTATGGCTACACCTTC.

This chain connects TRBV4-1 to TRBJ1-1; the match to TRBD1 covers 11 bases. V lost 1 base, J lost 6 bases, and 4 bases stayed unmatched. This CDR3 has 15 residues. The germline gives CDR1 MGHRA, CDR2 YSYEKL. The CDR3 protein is CASSQGTGGRAEAFF. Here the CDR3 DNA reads TGCGCCAGCAGCCAAGGGACAGGGGGCCGGGCTGAAGCTTTCTTT.

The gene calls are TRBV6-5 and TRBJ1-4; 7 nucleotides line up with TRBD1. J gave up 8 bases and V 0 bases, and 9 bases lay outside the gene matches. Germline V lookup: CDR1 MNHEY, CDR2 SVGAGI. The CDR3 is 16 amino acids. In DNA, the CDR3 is TGTGCCAGCAGTTACTCCCCGACAGGGTTGGGCGAAAAACTGTTTTTT. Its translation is CASSYSPTGLGEKLFF.

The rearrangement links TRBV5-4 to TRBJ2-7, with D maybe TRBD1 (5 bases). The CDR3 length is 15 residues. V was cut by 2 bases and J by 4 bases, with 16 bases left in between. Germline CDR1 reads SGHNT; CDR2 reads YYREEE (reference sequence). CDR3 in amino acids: CASSFKLLTEYEQYF. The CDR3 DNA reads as TGTGCCAGCAGCTTCAAATTACTGACAGAGTACGAGCAGTACTTC.

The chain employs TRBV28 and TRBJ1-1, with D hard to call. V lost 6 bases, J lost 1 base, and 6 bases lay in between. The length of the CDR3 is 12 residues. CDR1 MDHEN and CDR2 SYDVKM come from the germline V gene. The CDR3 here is CASRAPNTEAFF. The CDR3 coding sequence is TGTGCCAGCAGGGCCCCGAACACTGAAGCTTTCTTT.

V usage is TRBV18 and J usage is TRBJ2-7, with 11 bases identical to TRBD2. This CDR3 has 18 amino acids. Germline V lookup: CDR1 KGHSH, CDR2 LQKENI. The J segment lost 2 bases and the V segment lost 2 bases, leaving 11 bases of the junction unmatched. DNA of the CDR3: TGTGCCAGCTCACCAGAGGAGAGGGCTAGCGGGGGGCCCTACGAGCAGTACTTC. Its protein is CASSPEERASGGPYEQYF.

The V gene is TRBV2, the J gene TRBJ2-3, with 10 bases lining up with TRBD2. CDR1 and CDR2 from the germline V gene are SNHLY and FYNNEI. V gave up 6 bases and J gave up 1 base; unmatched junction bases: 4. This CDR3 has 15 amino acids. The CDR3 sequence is CASRSGTSGTDTQYF. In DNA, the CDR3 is TGTGCCAGCAGGTCCGGGACTAGCGGCACAGATACGCAGTATTTT.

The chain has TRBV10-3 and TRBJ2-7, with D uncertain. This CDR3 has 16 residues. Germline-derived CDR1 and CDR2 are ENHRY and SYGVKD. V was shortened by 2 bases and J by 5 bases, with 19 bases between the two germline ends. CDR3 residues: CAISERLAFLPDEQYF. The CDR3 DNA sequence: TGTGCCATCAGTGAGAGACTGGCCTTCCTACCCGACGAGCAGTACTTC.

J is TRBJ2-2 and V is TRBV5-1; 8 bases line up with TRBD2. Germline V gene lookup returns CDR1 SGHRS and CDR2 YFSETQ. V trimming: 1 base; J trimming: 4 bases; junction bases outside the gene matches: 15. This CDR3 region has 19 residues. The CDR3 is CASSLSAPGSGSSTGELFF. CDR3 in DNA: TGCGCCAGCAGCTTGTCAGCCCCCGGGAGCGGGAGCTCCACCGGGGAGCTGTTTTTT.